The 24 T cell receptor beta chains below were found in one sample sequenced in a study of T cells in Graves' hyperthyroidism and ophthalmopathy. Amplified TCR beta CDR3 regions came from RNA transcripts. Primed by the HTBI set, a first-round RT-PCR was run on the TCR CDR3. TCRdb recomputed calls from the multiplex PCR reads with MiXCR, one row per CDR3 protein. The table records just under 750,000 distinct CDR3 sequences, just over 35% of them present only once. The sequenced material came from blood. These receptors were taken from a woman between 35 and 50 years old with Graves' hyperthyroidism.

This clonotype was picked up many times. DNA of the CDR3: TGCGCCAGCAGCTTGGGAGGACAGCTTAACTATGGCTACACCTTC. Translated: CASSLGGQLNYGYTF. V gene TRBV5-1 combines with J gene TRBJ1-2; D possibly corresponds to TRBD1 (6 bases). From germline, CDR1 is SGHRS and CDR2 YFSETQ. This CDR3 region has 15 residues. The V gene lost 0 bases and the J gene lost 1 base, with 10 bases spanning the gap.

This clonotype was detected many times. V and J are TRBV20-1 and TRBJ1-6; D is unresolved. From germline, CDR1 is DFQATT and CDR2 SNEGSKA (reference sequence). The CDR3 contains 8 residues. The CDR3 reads CSVIPLHF. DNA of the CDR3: TGCAGCGTAATACCCCTCCACTTT.

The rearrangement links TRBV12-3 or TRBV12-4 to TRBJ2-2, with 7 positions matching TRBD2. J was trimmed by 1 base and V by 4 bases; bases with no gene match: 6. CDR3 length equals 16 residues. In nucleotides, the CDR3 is TGTGCCAGCAGTTCGGCCGGGACTATGAACACCGGGGAGCTGTTTTTT. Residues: CASSSAGTMNTGELFF.

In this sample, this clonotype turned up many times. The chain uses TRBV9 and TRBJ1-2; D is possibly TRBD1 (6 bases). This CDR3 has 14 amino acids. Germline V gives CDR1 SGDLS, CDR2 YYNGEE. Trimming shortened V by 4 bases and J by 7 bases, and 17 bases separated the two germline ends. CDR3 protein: CASSSSRGGGGYTF. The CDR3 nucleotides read TGTGCCAGCAGCTCATCCAGGGGTGGGGGTGGCTACACCTTC.

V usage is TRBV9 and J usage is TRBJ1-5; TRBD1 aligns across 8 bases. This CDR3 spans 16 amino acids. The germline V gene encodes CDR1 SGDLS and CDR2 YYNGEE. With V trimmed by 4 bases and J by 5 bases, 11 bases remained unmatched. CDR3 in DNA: TGTGCCAGCAGCCGCTCCGGGACAGGCAGGGATCAGCCCCAGCATTTT. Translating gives CASSRSGTGRDQPQHF.

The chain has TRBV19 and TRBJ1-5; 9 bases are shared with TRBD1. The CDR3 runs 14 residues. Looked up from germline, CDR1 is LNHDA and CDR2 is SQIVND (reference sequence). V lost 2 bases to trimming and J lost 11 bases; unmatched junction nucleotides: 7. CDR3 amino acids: CASSINRGQRAQHF. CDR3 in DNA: TGTGCCAGTAGTATAAACAGGGGGCAACGAGCCCAGCATTTT.

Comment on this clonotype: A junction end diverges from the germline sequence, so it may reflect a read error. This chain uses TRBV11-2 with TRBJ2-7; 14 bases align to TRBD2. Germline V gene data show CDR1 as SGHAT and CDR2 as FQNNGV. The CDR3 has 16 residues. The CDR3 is CASSLTSGGGSHEQYF. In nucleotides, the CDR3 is TGCGCCAGCAGCTTGACTAGCGGGGGGGGTAGCCACGAGCAGTACTTC.

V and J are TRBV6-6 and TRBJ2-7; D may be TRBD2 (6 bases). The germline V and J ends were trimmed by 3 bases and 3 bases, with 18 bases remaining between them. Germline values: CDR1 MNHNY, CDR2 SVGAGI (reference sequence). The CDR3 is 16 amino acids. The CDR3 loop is CASSYWGEVTGYEQYF. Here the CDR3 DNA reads TGTGCCAGCAGTTATTGGGGGGAGGTGACTGGCTACGAGCAGTACTTC.

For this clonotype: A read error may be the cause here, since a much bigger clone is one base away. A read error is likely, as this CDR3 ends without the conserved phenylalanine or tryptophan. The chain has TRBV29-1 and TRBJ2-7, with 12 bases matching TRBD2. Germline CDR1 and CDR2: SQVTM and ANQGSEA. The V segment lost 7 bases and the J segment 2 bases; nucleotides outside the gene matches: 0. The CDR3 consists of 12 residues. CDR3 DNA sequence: TGCAGCGGACTAGCGGGGGCCTACGAGCAGTACTGC. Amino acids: CSGLAGAYEQYC.

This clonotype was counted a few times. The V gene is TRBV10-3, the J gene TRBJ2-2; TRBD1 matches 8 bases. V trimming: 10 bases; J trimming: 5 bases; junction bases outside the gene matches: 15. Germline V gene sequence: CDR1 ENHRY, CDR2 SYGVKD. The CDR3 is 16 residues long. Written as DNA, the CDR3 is TGTGCCAGCACGACGGGGACAGGCTTGACTACCGGGGAGCTGTTTTTT. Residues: CASTTGTGLTTGELFF.

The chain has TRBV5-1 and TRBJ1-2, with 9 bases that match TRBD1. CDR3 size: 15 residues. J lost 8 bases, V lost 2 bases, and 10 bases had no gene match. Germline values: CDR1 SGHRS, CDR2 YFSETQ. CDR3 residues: CASSLREDRGRGYTF. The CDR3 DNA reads TGCGCCAGCAGCTTACGGGAAGACAGGGGGAGAGGCTACACCTTC.

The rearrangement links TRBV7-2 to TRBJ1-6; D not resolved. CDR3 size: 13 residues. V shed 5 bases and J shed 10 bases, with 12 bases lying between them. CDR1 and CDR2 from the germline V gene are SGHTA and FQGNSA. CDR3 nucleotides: TGTGCCAGCAGCCCGACGGAGGGCTCACCCCTCCACTTT. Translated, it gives CASSPTEGSPLHF.

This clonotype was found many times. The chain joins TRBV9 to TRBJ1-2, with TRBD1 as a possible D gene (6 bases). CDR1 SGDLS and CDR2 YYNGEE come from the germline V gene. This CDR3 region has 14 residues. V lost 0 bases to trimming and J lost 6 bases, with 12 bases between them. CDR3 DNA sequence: TGTGCCAGCAGCGTAGACAGGGAGGTCGATGGCTACACCTTC. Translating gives CASSVDREVDGYTF. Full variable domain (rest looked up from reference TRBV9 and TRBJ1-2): DSGVTQTPKHLITATGQRVTLRCSPRSGDLSVYWYQQSLDQGLQFLIQYYNGEERAKGNILERFSAQQFPDLHSELNLSSLELGDSALYFCASSVDREVDGYTFGSGTRLTVV.

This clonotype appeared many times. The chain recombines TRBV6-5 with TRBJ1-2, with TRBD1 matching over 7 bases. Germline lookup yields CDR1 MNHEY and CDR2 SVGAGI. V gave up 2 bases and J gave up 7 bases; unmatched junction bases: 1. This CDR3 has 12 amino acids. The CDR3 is CASSYTGAGYTF. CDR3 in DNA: TGTGCCAGCAGTTACACAGGGGCTGGCTACACCTTC.

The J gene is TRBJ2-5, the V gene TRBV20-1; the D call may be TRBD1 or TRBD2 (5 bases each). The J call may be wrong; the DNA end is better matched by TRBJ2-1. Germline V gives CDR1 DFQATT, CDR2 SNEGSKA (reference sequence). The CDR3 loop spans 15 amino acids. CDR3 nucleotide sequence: TGCAGTGTTGGGGGACCCCACGGCTCCTACAATGAGCAGTTCTTC. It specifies CSVGGPHGSYNEQFF.

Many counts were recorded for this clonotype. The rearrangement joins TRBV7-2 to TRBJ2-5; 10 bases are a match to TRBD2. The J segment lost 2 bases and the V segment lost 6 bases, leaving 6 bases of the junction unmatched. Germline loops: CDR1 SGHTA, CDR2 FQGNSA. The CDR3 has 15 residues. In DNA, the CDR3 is TGTGCCAGCAGTAACGGACTAGCGGTTCAAGAGACCCAGTACTTC. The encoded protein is CASSNGLAVQETQYF.

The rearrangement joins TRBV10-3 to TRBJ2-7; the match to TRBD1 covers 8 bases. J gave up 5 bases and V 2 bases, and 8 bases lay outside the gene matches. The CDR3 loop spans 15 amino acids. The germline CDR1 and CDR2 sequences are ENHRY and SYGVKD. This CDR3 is CAISEKVDRDHEQYF. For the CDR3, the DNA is TGTGCCATCAGTGAGAAAGTGGACAGGGACCACGAGCAGTACTTC.

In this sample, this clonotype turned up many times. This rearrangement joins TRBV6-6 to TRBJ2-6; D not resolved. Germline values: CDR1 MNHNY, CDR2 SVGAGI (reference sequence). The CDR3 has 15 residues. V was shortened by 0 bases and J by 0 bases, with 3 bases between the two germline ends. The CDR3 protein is CASSYSRSGANVLTF. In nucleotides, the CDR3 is TGTGCCAGCAGTTACTCTCGCTCTGGGGCCAACGTCCTGACTTTC.

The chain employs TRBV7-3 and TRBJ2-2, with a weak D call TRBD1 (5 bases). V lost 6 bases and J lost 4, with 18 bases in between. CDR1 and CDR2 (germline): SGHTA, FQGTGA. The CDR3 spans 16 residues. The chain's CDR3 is CASSYGSQGITGELFF. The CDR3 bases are TGTGCCAGCAGTTACGGGTCCCAGGGAATCACCGGGGAGCTGTTTTTT.

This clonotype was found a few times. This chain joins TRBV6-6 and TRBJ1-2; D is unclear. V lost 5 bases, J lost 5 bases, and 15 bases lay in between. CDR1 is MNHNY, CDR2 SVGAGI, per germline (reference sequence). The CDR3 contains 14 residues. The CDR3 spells CASSEGSPLYGYTF. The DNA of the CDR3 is TGTGCCAGCAGTGAAGGGTCTCCTCTATATGGCTACACCTTC.

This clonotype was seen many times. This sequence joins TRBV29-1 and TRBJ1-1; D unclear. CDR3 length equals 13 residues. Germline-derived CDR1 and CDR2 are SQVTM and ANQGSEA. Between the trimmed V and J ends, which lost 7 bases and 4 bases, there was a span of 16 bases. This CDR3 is CSADIYPTTEAFF. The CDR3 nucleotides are TGCAGCGCCGATATATATCCTACCACTGAAGCTTTCTTT.

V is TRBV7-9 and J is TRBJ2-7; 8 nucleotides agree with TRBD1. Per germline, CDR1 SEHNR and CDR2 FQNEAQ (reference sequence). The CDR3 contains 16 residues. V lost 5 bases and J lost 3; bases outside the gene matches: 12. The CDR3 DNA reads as TGTGCCAGCAGCCTTGGACAGGGTTCCCGGCGCTACGAGCAGTACTTC. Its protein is CASSLGQGSRRYEQYF.

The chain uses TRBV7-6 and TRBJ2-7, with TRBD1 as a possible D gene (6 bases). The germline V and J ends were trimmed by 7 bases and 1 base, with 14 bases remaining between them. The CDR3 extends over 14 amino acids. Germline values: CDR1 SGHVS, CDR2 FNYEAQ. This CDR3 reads CASTMGTPSYEQYF. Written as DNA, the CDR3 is TGTGCCAGCACGATGGGGACACCTTCCTACGAGCAGTACTTC.

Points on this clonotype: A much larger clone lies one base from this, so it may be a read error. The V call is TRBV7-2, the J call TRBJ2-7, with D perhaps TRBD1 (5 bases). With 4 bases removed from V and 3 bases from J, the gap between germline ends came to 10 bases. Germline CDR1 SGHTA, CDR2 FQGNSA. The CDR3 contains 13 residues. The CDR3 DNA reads TGTGCCAGCAGCTCACAGGAGTACTACGAGCAGTACTTC. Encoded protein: CASSSQEYYEQYF. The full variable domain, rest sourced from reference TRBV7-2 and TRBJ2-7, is GAGVSQSPSNKVTEKGKDVELRCDPISGHTALYWYRQSLGQGLEFLIYFQGNSAPDKSGLPSDRFSAERTGGSVSTLTIQRTQQEDSAVYLCASSSQEYYEQYFGPGTRLTVT.